The clone carrying this TCR beta chain was recorded a few times. Its antigen is not known. Germline and genes: mouse. The sequence runs out 4 residues before the end of the CDR3; the remainder is reconstructed from the germline J gene. These data come from a study of CD8+ T cells in alopecia areata. Study outcomes and limitations: Scalp samples also contribute reads from the resident alphabeta T cells found in normal skin. TCR sharing across patients was less clear than in mice, possibly HLA-related. Higher clonality was seen in lesional scalp than in normal scalp, especially in alopecia totalis/universalis.

Sorting of pooled cutaneous lymph node cells used CD4, CD8alpha, NKG2D, NKG2ACE and other markers. This CDR3 has 13 residues. Germline CDR1 is NSHNY and CDR2 is SYGAGN. Sequencing relied on a cDNA template that was reverse transcribed from extracted RNA. The assay was immunoSEQ multiplex PCR, and TCRdb's table has in-frame clones only and misses some. The table lists about 270,000 clones, with no singletons. Source material: CD4+ T cells sorted from a lymph node. The chain employs TRBV13-1 and TRBJ2-5, with D possibly matching TRBD2 (5 bases). This TCR was recovered from a C3H/HeJ mouse with alopecia areata. This strain has MHC haplotype H2-k. CDR3 DNA (partial): TGTGCCAGCAGTGAAGTGGGGAAAGAC. Translated, it gives CASSEVGKD. The complete CDR3 sequence is CASSEVGKDTQYF.